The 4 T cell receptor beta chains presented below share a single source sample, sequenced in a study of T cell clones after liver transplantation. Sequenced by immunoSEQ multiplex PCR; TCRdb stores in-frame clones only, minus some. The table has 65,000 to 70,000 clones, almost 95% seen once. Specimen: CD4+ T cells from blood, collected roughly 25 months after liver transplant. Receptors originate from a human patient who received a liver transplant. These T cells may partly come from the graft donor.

CDR3 in DNA: TGCGCCAGCAGCCCTACAGGACCCGATCAGCCCCAGCATTTT. The encoded protein is CASSPTGPDQPQHF. J is TRBJ1-5 and V is TRBV5-1; tentative D call: TRBD1 (5 bases). V was cut by 4 bases and J by 5 bases, with 13 bases left in between. Germline CDR1 reads SGHRS; CDR2 reads YFSETQ. The CDR3 runs to 14 residues.

The CDR3 sequence is CASSRPAGELFF. CDR3 nucleotides: TGTGCCAGCTCAAGGCCAGCCGGGGAGCTGTTTTTT. The rearrangement uses TRBV18 and TRBJ2-2; D is uncertain. CDR3 length equals 12 residues. Between the trimmed V and J ends, which lost 5 bases and 6 bases, there was a span of 7 bases. Germline V gives CDR1 KGHSH, CDR2 LQKENI. The whole variable domain, filled in from reference TRBV18 and TRBJ2-2, reads NAGVMQNPRHLVRRRGQEARLRCSPMKGHSHVYWYRQLPEEGLKFMVYLQKENIIDESGMPKERFSAEFPKEGPSILRIQQVVRGDSAAYFCASSRPAGELFFGEGSRLTVL.

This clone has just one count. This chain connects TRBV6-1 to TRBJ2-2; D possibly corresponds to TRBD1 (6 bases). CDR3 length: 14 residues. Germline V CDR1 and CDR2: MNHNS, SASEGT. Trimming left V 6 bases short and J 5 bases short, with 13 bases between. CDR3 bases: TGTGCCAGCAGCAAACAGGGTACTACCGGGGAGCTGTTTTTT. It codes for CASSKQGTTGELFF.

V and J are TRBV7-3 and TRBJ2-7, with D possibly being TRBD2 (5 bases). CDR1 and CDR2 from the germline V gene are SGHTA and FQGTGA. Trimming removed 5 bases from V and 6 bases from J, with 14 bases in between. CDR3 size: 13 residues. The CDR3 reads CASSPSGGPEQYF. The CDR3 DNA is TGTGCCAGCAGCCCCAGCGGCGGCCCCGAGCAGTACTTC.